These T cell receptor beta chains were read from a single sample in a study of read filtering for tumor transcriptome and immune sequencing. One entry per CDR3 protein, called by TCRdb with MiXCR from the reads. Of 43,000 or so distinct CDR3 sequences detected, around 21% appear once; the ten largest clones hold over 35%. Sequences were obtained from a population of CD138-negative cells sorted from bone marrow. These receptors were collected from a donor aged 40 or older with multiple myeloma. Each CDR3 is given with its conserved first and last residue. D genes are given only for firm matches. Size is omitted from some rows. Given values are once, few, many or a class for expanded clones.

j_call clone_size v_call d_call cdr3_aa cdr3_nt
TRBJ2-1 many TRBV25-1 TRBD2 CASSGARGGSSYNEQFF TGTGCCAGCAGTGGAGCTCGCGGCGGGAGTTCCTACAATGAGCAGTTCTTC
TRBJ2-2 - TRBV6-5 TRBD2 CASTHSSGSYGTGELFF TGTGCCAGCACCCATTCTAGCGGGAGTTATGGCACCGGGGAGCTGTTTTTT
TRBJ2-1 few TRBV6-2/TRBV6-3 TRBD1 CASSYGTGGDEQFF TGTGCCAGCAGTTATGGGACAGGGGGCGATGAGCAGTTCTTC
TRBJ2-1 many TRBV4-1 - CASSQDQEDGQFF TGCGCCAGCAGCCAAGATCAAGAGGATGGGCAGTTCTTC
TRBJ1-4 many TRBV7-2 TRBD1 CASSWDRENEKLFF TGTGCCAGCAGCTGGGACAGGGAGAATGAAAAACTGTTTTTT
TRBJ2-2 few TRBV19 TRBD1 CASSRWTGDTGELFF TGTGCCAGTAGTCGGTGGACAGGGGACACCGGGGAGCTGTTTTTT
TRBJ1-1 many TRBV2 - CASKAGGDTEAFF TGTGCCAGCAAGGCGGGGGGTGACACTGAAGCTTTCTTT
TRBJ1-6 many TRBV12-3/TRBV12-4 TRBD1 CATTTGGLSPLHF TGTGCCACGACGACAGGGGGCCTTTCACCCCTCCACTTT
TRBJ1-4 many TRBV29-1 - CSVEVVGLAEKLFF TGCAGCGTTGAGGTCGTAGGGCTCGCTGAAAAACTGTTTTTT
TRBJ1-2 few TRBV11-3 - CASSYDPGGDYGYTF TGTGCCAGCAGCTACGACCCGGGGGGCGACTATGGCTACACCTTC
TRBJ2-5 many TRBV5-1 TRBD2 CASSPGTSGETQYF TGCGCCAGCAGCCCCGGGACTAGCGGAGAGACCCAGTACTTC